This T cell receptor (beta chain) was captured by sequencing in a study of cytomegalovirus exposure and HLA in healthy donors. Study results and caveats: Clonal expansion was found to be greater in HLA-associated TCR beta chains than in equally common others in a later analysis.

About this clone: As yet, its antigen is unknown.

Per the germline V gene, CDR1 is SGDLS and CDR2 is YYNGEE. The trim removed 0 bases at V and 0 bases at J, leaving 8 bases unmatched. The CDR3 covers 19 residues. PCR primers comprised 60 Vbeta and 13 Jbeta primers. Clones were sequenced by immunoSEQ multiplex PCR, and TCRdb holds only the in-frame ones, with some missing. The sample includes over 80,000 clones, 82% of them seen just once. Sequencing used PBMCs. This TCR came from a man in his fifties in good health and CMV-seronegative. The chain is built from TRBV9 and TRBJ2-2, with TRBD2 matching over 10 bases. The CDR3 nucleotides are TGTGCCAGCAGCGTAGAGGGAGGACTAGCGGCCTCGAACACCGGGGAGCTGTTTTTT. It encodes CASSVEGGLAASNTGELFF.